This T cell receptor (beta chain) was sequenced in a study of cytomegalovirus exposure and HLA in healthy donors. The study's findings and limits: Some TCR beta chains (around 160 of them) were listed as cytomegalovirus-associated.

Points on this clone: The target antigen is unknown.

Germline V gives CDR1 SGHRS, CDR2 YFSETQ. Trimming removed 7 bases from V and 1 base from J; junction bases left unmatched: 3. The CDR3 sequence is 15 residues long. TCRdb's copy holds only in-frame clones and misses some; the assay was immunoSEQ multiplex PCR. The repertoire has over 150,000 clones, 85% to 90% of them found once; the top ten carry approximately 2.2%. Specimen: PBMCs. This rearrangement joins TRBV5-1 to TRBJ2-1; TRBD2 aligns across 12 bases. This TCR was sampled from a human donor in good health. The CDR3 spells CASGTSGFSYNEQFF. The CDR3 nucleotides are TGCGCCAGCGGGACTAGCGGGTTTTCCTACAATGAGCAGTTCTTC. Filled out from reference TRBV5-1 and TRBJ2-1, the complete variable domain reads KAGVTQTPRYLIKTRGQQVTLSCSPISGHRSVSWYQQTPGQGLQFLFEYFSETQRNKGNFPGRFSGRQFSNSRSEMNVSTLELGDSALYLCASGTSGFSYNEQFFGPGTRLTVL.